The rows below give T cell receptor beta chains drawn from one sample of a study of early T cells in non-severe SARS-CoV-2 infection. MiXCR, applied by TCRdb to the 5' RACE reads, yields one record per CDR3 protein. The sample lists roughly 28,000 distinct CDR3 sequences; about 4.5% were seen once. Sequencing was done on a sample of whole blood. The receptors here all came from an adult who was a healthcare worker with PCR-confirmed SARS-CoV-2 infection or an uninfected control (not recorded which). CDR3s include the opening cysteine and the closing phenylalanine or tryptophan. D genes are given only for firm matches. Clone size, where shown, is once, few, many, or a class for clones that have expanded.

TRBJ2-2 TRBD2 many TRBV20-1 15 TGCAGTGCTAGAGATGATAGCGGGAGAACCGGGGAGCTGTTTTTT CSARDDSGRTGELFF
TRBJ2-7 TRBD2 many TRBV18 13 TGTGCCAGCTCCGAGGGACTAGCCCACGAGCAGTACTTC CASSEGLAHEQYF
TRBJ2-3 . many TRBV20-1 13 TGCAGTGCGGGGGACTCCTACACAGATACGCAGTATTTT CSAGDSYTDTQYF
TRBJ1-1 . many TRBV7-8 13 TGTGCCAGCACCCAGGAGTTGAACACTGAAGCTTTCTTT CASTQELNTEAFF
TRBJ1-2 . many TRBV20-1 15 TGCAGTGCTAGGACTGGGACGGCTGAGGAGGGGGGCTACACCTTC CSARTGTAEEGGYTF
TRBJ2-7 TRBD2 few TRBV20-1 15 TGCAGTGCTAGAGAACAGACTAGCGGGATAGGAAAGCAGTACTTC CSAREQTSGIGKQYF
TRBJ2-2 . many TRBV7-2 13 TGTGCCAGCAGCCTGCCTAACACCGGGGAGCTGTTTTTT CASSLPNTGELFF
TRBJ2-2 . many TRBV29-1 12 TGCAGCGTTGTCAGAGACACCGGGGAGCTGTTTTTT CSVVRDTGELFF
TRBJ2-3 TRBD2 medium-sized TRBV19 15 TGTGCCAGTAGTTGGACTAGCGGGAGGGGGGATACGCAGTATTTT CASSWTSGRGDTQYF
TRBJ2-7 . many TRBV4-3 14 TGCGCCAGCAGCCAGCAACGGGATTCCTACGAGCAGTACTTC CASSQQRDSYEQYF
TRBJ2-7 . many TRBV20-1 13 TGCAGTGCAAACATCCCGCCCCAGTACGAGCAGTACTTC CSANIPPQYEQYF
TRBJ2-2 . few TRBV24-1 14 TGTGCCACCAGTGATGATGGGTACACCGGGGAGCTGTTTTTT CATSDDGYTGELFF
TRBJ2-3 TRBD2 many TRBV5-4 15 TGTGCCAGCAGGCAACTAGCGGGAGAAGGCGATACGCAGTATTTT CASRQLAGEGDTQYF
TRBJ2-1 . many TRBV7-2 15 TGTGCCAGCAGCGTAAGGGGCCCTACGGGGAATGAGCAGTTCTTC CASSVRGPTGNEQFF
TRBJ2-1 . . TRBV24-1 17 TGTGCCACCAGTGGTACAGGGGAGGAGTACCCCTACAATGAGCAGTTCTTC CATSGTGEEYPYNEQFF
TRBJ2-1 . many TRBV24-1 15 TGTGCCACCAGTGATTTGGAGACTAGTGACAATGAGCAGTTCTTC CATSDLETSDNEQFF
TRBJ2-5 TRBD2 . TRBV4-3 17 TGCGCCAGCAGCCAAGGGACTAGCGGGATTTCGCAAGAGACCCAGTACTTC CASSQGTSGISQETQYF
TRBJ2-1 . . TRBV7-7 13 TGTGCTAGCAGCTCCGGGACCACCAATGAGCAGTTCTTC CASSSGTTNEQFF
TRBJ2-1 TRBD2 many TRBV18 16 TGTGCCAGCTCACCAATGGGAACTAGCGGGAGTAGGGAGCAGTTCTTC CASSPMGTSGSREQFF
TRBJ2-6 TRBD2 many TRBV3-1 16 TGTGCCAGCAGCCACCAAGGACTAGCTGGGGCCAACGTCCTGACTTTC CASSHQGLAGANVLTF
TRBJ2-5 . few TRBV5-1 10 TGCGCCAGCACTCAAGAGACCCAGTACTTC CASTQETQYF
TRBJ2-1 . many TRBV7-9 17 TGTGCCAGCAGCTTCCCGTTTGGGGAAATAGCTGTAAATGAGCAGTTCTTC CASSFPFGEIAVNEQFF
TRBJ2-3 . many TRBV7-8 16 TGTGCCAGCAGCTTAGCCCGGGTCTTAAGCACAGATACGCAGTATTTT CASSLARVLSTDTQYF
TRBJ2-1 . many TRBV20-1 12 TGCAGTGCGCAGGGACTTCTCGGTGAGCAGTTCTTC CSAQGLLGEQFF
TRBJ2-2 . few TRBV7-2 13 TGTGCCAGCAGCCTGATGTACACCGGGGAGCTGTTTTTT CASSLMYTGELFF
TRBJ1-2 . many TRBV20-1 11 TGCAGTGCTAGTGAGGACTATGGCTACACCTTC CSASEDYGYTF
TRBJ1-1 TRBD1 many TRBV18 15 TGTGCCAGCTCACCATATGGAACAGGGGGCCTAGAAGCTTTCTTT CASSPYGTGGLEAFF
TRBJ1-2 TRBD1 many TRBV19 13 TGTGCCAGTATTCGGACAGGGGGCTATGGCTACACCTTC CASIRTGGYGYTF
TRBJ2-1 . many TRBV27 12 TGTGCCAGCTCCGTCGGCGGCAATGAGCAGTTCTTC CASSVGGNEQFF
TRBJ2-7 . . TRBV7-8 13 TGTGCCAGCAGCTTGGGACCGTCCTACGAGCAGTACTTC CASSLGPSYEQYF
TRBJ2-2 . many TRBV7-3 14 TGTGCCAGCAGCTTAAGCGGCGAGAACGGGGAGCTGTTTTTT CASSLSGENGELFF
TRBJ1-5 . many TRBV7-9 14 TGTGCCAGCAGCTTAGGGGGTAGGAATCAGCCCCAGCATTTT CASSLGGRNQPQHF
TRBJ2-3 . many TRBV12-3/TRBV12-4 11 TGTGCCAGCAGTTTCGCGGATACGCAGTATTTT CASSFADTQYF
TRBJ2-3 . many TRBV18 13 TGTGCCAGCTCACAAACCCCCACAGATACGCAGTATTTT CASSQTPTDTQYF
TRBJ2-2 . many TRBV2 15 TGTGCCAGCAGTGAAAGTACGGGGTTTCCCGGGGAGCTGTTTTTT CASSESTGFPGELFF
TRBJ2-1 . few TRBV28 15 TGTGCCAGCAGTTTAGGTGGGATCTCCTACAATGAGCAGTTCTTC CASSLGGISYNEQFF
TRBJ2-1 TRBD2 many TRBV9 17 TGTGCCAGCAGCGCCGGACTAGCGGGAGTTCGGTACAATGAGCAGTTCTTC CASSAGLAGVRYNEQFF
TRBJ2-4 . many TRBV6-2/TRBV6-3 15 TGTGCCAGCGCCTATCTGGAGGGCCTTAAAAACATTCAGTACTTC CASAYLEGLKNIQYF
TRBJ1-5 . many TRBV2 15 TGTGCCAGCAGTGCGTTGATGGACGGCTCGTCGCCCCAGCATTTT CASSALMDGSSPQHF
TRBJ2-1 TRBD2 many TRBV20-1 14 TGCAGTGCTAGAGATACTAGCGACTACAATGAGCAGTTCTTC CSARDTSDYNEQFF
TRBJ2-7 . . TRBV28 12 TGTGCCAGCAGTTTTAGGCCCTACGAGCAGTACTTC CASSFRPYEQYF
TRBJ2-3 . many TRBV5-1 15 TGCGCCAGCAGCTTGCAAAGTAAGGGCACAGATACGCAGTATTTT CASSLQSKGTDTQYF
TRBJ1-1 TRBD1 many TRBV11-2 15 TGTGCCAGCAGCCCCGGACAGGGGCAGAACACTGAAGCTTTCTTT CASSPGQGQNTEAFF
TRBJ2-3 . many TRBV20-1 18 TGCAGTGCTAGACAACCGCGGGGGCCCATATCTAGCACAGATACGCAGTATTTT CSARQPRGPISSTDTQYF
TRBJ1-1 TRBD1 many TRBV11-2 15 TGTGCCAGCAGCAAATACAGGGGACCGAACACTGAAGCTTTCTTT CASSKYRGPNTEAFF
TRBJ2-7 TRBD2 many TRBV20-1 14 TGCAGTGCCGCTACTAGCGGGAGGGCCTACGAGCAGTACTTC CSAATSGRAYEQYF
TRBJ2-1 TRBD2 many TRBV11-2 14 TGTGCCAGCAGCATAGAACGGGAGGAGGATGAGCAGTTCTTC CASSIEREEDEQFF
TRBJ2-4 TRBD2 many TRBV4-3 13 TGCGCCAGCAGCCAACAGCGGGGAAACATTCAGTACTTC CASSQQRGNIQYF
TRBJ2-1 TRBD2 many TRBV20-1 14 TGCAGTGCTAGAGATGGGGGACTAAACAATGAGCAGTTCTTC CSARDGGLNNEQFF
TRBJ2-7 TRBD2 . TRBV5-4 13 TGTGCCAGCAGCACGGGACTAGACTACGAGCAGTACTTC CASSTGLDYEQYF
TRBJ1-2 . many TRBV28 14 TGTGCCAGCACCCCCAATTGGGGACCCTATGGCTACACCTTC CASTPNWGPYGYTF
TRBJ2-5 . many TRBV5-4 15 TGTGCCAGCAGCTTCGATAGCGGAGTGGGAGAGACCCAGTACTTC CASSFDSGVGETQYF
TRBJ2-1 . . TRBV6-5 10 TGTGCCAGCCAAGCTGCTGAGCAGTTCTTC CASQAAEQFF
TRBJ1-2 . . TRBV7-3 16 TGTGCCAGCAGCTCAGGCACGGACAGAGGGAATTATGGCTACACCTTC CASSSGTDRGNYGYTF
TRBJ2-5 . many TRBV5-5 14 TGTGCCAGCAGCTTAGCGCCGGCCTGGGAGACCCAGTACTTC CASSLAPAWETQYF
TRBJ2-2 TRBD1 many TRBV9 17 TGTGCCAGCAGCCTTCAGCCGGGACAGGGGTTCACCGGGGAGCTGTTTTTT CASSLQPGQGFTGELFF